A single sample is the source of the 16 T cell receptor beta chains below, sequenced in a study of blood T cell repertoires in COVID-19. Some clones are missing from TCRdb's copy, which holds only in-frame ones; the method was immunoSEQ multiplex PCR. The sample contains fewer than 150,000 clones, more than 75% of which appear only once. Sequencing was carried out using peripheral blood. The receptors come from a human donor in a cohort sampled during active COVID-19.

At least ten counts were recorded for this clone. V is TRBV12-1 and J is TRBJ2-3; TRBD2, the table's D call, lacks a check against the DNA. TRBV12-1 is noted as a pseudogene. The length of the CDR3 is 15 residues. DNA of the CDR3: TGTGCCAGCAGCTTTAGGGCGGGGGGCACAGATACGCAGTATTTT. Translating gives CASSFRAGGTDTQYF.

The gene calls are TRBV7-9 and TRBJ2-1; maybe TRBD2 (6 bases). The germline CDR1 and CDR2 sequences are SEHNR and FQNEAQ (reference sequence). The CDR3 is made up of 14 amino acids. Trimming took 0 bases from V and 7 from J, leaving 10 bases between them. CDR3 sequence (DNA): TGTGCCAGCAGCTTAGCGGCTAGCGCGAATGAGCAGTTCTTC. As protein: CASSLAASANEQFF.

The chain recombines TRBV7-8 with TRBJ1-2, with 8 bases aligning to TRBD1. The germline gives CDR1 SGHVS, CDR2 FQNEAQ. The CDR3 has 12 residues. The trim removed 6 bases at V and 8 bases at J, leaving 5 bases unmatched. The CDR3 reads CASSKDRVGYTF. The CDR3 coding sequence is TGTGCCAGCAGTAAGGACAGGGTCGGCTACACCTTC.

This chain links TRBV5-4 with TRBJ2-3; 16 bases line up with TRBD2. V lost 5 bases and J lost 9; bases outside the gene matches: 9. Germline CDR1 is SGHNT and CDR2 is YYREEE (reference sequence). The CDR3 covers 16 residues. The chain's CDR3 is CASRGGTSGGAGTQYF. DNA for the CDR3: TGTGCCAGCAGAGGCGGGACTAGCGGGGGGGCGGGAACGCAGTATTTT.

This clone appeared once. This sequence joins TRBV18 and TRBJ1-3, with D maybe TRBD1 (6 bases). Germline V lookup: CDR1 KGHSH, CDR2 LQKENI. The CDR3 runs 17 residues. V lost 0 bases and J lost 0, with 12 bases in between. As DNA, the CDR3 is TGTGCCAGCTCACCACCAGGACGAGGGGGCTCTGGAAACACCATATATTTT. This gives the protein CASSPPGRGGSGNTIYF.

This rearrangement joins TRBV5-1 to TRBJ1-4; D is perhaps TRBD1 (6 bases). Germline CDR1 reads SGHRS; CDR2 reads YFSETQ. CDR3 length: 13 amino acids. V lost 3 bases to trimming and J lost 8 bases, with 11 bases between them. CDR3 nucleotides: TGCGCCAGCAGCTCCCCCACAGGGGAAAAACTGTTTTTT. Translating gives CASSSPTGEKLFF.

This chain joins TRBV6-1 and TRBJ1-5; perhaps TRBD1 as D (5 bases). Trimming removed 1 base at V and 6 bases at J, with 10 bases between. CDR3 length equals 14 residues. CDR1 and CDR2 from the germline V gene are MNHNS and SASEGT. The CDR3 region has the DNA TGTGCCAGCAGTGAAGGGCAGGGTGGTCAGCCCCAGCATTTT. Its protein is CASSEGQGGQPQHF.

V usage is TRBV19 and J usage is TRBJ1-1, with TRBD1 as a possible D gene (6 bases). V was clipped by 5 bases and J by 1 base, with 11 bases between them. The CDR3 spans 14 residues. Germline CDR1 and CDR2: LNHDA and SQIVND (reference sequence). The CDR3 here is CASSLDRANTEAFF. The CDR3 nucleotides read TGTGCCAGTAGTTTGGACAGAGCGAACACTGAAGCTTTCTTT.

As regards this clone: This CDR3 is also generated by other DNA sequences in the sample. The CDR3 sequence: CASSLSGQGSSYEQYF. The CDR3 DNA follows: TGTGCCAGCAGTTTATCCGGACAGGGCTCGTCCTACGAGCAGTACTTC. The rearrangement joins TRBV27 to TRBJ2-7, with TRBD1 identical over 8 bases. Germline CDR1 and CDR2: MNHEY and SMNVEV (reference sequence). With 0 bases clipped from V and 1 base from J, the junction kept 5 bases outside the gene matches. The CDR3 sequence is 16 residues long.

In this sample, this clone turned up a few times. The chain joins TRBV10-1 to TRBJ1-1; 7 bases map to TRBD1. Germline V gene lookup returns CDR1 WNHNN and CDR2 SYGVQD (reference sequence). The CDR3 consists of 15 residues. V gave up 4 bases and J gave up 10 bases; unmatched junction bases: 15. The CDR3 spells CASSGTGTVLHGAFF. CDR3 bases: TGCGCCAGCAGTGGGACCGGGACAGTACTCCATGGAGCTTTCTTT.

V and J are TRBV2 and TRBJ2-3, with TRBD2 identical over 9 bases. This CDR3 is built from 15 residues. Germline V lookup: CDR1 SNHLY, CDR2 FYNNEI. V was pared by 6 bases and J by 4 bases, with 8 bases of the junction left unmatched. CDR3 residues: CASSAGGPMSDTQYF. DNA of the CDR3: TGTGCCAGCAGCGCGGGGGGGCCCATGTCAGATACGCAGTATTTT.

The DNA for the CDR3 is TGTGCCAGCAGTCCCGGGACAAACACCGGGGAGCTGTTTTTT. Translating gives CASSPGTNTGELFF. This chain uses TRBV7-9 with TRBJ2-2, with D possibly being TRBD1 (6 bases). The V end was cut by 6 bases, the J end by 2 bases, with 10 bases between. Germline V lookup: CDR1 SEHNR, CDR2 FQNEAQ (reference sequence). This CDR3 is 14 amino acids long.

As concerns this clone: The identical CDR3 is also encoded by other nucleotide sequences in the sample. The J gene is TRBJ1-1, the V gene TRBV5-1, with 8 bases fitting TRBD1. This CDR3 is 14 amino acids long. Germline CDR1 is SGHRS and CDR2 is YFSETQ. With 3 bases clipped from V and 2 bases from J, the junction kept 3 bases outside the gene matches. The CDR3 region is CASSSGQGNTEAFF. CDR3 sequence (DNA): TGCGCCAGCAGCTCTGGACAGGGTAACACTGAAGCTTTCTTT.

This rearrangement joins TRBV28 to TRBJ2-7; 8 bases map to TRBD2. The germline V gene has CDR1 MDHEN and CDR2 SYDVKM. The CDR3 is made up of 16 amino acids. V lost 5 bases to trimming and J lost 0 bases; unmatched junction nucleotides: 9. DNA for the CDR3: TGTGCCAGCAGTCCCGTACTAGCGGAGAGCTCCTACGAGCAGTACTTC. This translates into CASSPVLAESSYEQYF.

The V and J genes are TRBV4-1 and TRBJ2-7, with 10 nucleotides matching TRBD2. CDR3 length: 15 amino acids. Germline CDR1 reads MGHRA; CDR2 reads YSYEKL. Trimming took 1 base from V and 3 from J; bases not matched to a gene: 3. The CDR3 bases are TGCGCCAGCAGCCAAGGCCCTAGCGGGAGCTACGAGCAGTACTTC. Translated, it gives CASSQGPSGSYEQYF.

This chain links TRBV6-5 with TRBJ1-1, with D unclear. Looked up from germline, CDR1 is MNHEY and CDR2 is SVGAGI. V shed 0 bases and J shed 2 bases, with 10 bases lying between them. CDR3 size: 15 residues. The CDR3 protein is CASSYSLGANTEAFF. The CDR3 bases are TGTGCCAGCAGTTACTCGCTGGGCGCCAACACTGAAGCTTTCTTT.